Below are 29 T cell receptor beta chains sequenced from a single sample in a study of blood T cell repertoires in COVID-19. Clones were sequenced by immunoSEQ multiplex PCR, and TCRdb holds only the in-frame ones, with some missing. The table lists roughly 250,000 clones, approximately 91% of them singletons. Specimen: PBMCs or T cells enriched from blood (not recorded which). The source is a woman aged 40 to 55 with acute COVID-19.

This clone was observed a handful of times. V and J are TRBV29-1 and TRBJ1-2; no firm D call. This CDR3 contains 11 residues. V shed 6 bases and J shed 8 bases, with 13 bases lying between them. Germline loops: CDR1 SQVTM, CDR2 ANQGSEA. CDR3 DNA sequence: TGCAGCGTGGGAGAGGGCGGCGGCTACACCTTC. Translation gives CSVGEGGGYTF.

This clone was observed a single time. The chain has TRBV30 and TRBJ2-2; D is unresolved. Germline V CDR1 and CDR2: GTSNPN, SVGIG (reference sequence). Trimming stripped 0 bases from V and 6 bases from J, with 5 bases between. The CDR3 runs to 12 residues. CDR3 DNA: TGTGCCTGGAGTGTTGCAGCCGGGGAGCTGTTTTTT. It translates to CAWSVAAGELFF.

The chain recombines TRBV5-6 with TRBJ2-7; 9 bases match TRBD1. This CDR3 is built from 14 residues. The junction had 1 base not matched to a gene; V was cut back by 1 base and J by 2 bases. From germline, CDR1 is SGHDT and CDR2 YYEEEE. The CDR3, as DNA: TGTGCCAGCAGCTTGCGACAGGGGGCCTACGAGCAGTACTTC. It translates to CASSLRQGAYEQYF.

The genes are TRBV4-1 and TRBJ2-2; 8 bases map to TRBD1. From germline, CDR1 is MGHRA and CDR2 YSYEKL. There are 15 residues in the CDR3. The ends lost 8 bases at V and 1 base at J; junction bases unmatched: 6. The CDR3 loop reads CASARGTGNTGELFF. The CDR3 region has the DNA TGCGCCAGCGCAAGGGGGACAGGGAACACCGGGGAGCTGTTTTTT.

V is TRBV30 and J is TRBJ2-1; 9 bases map to TRBD2. Germline trimming cut 0 bases from V and 6 bases from J; bases unmatched to any gene: 9. Germline lookup yields CDR1 GTSNPN and CDR2 SVGIG (reference sequence). The CDR3 length is 16 residues. The CDR3 is CAWSVLLRGGRNEQFF. The CDR3 nucleotides read TGTGCCTGGAGTGTACTTCTGCGGGGGGGCCGCAATGAGCAGTTCTTC.

This clone has a single count. Other DNA sequences in this specimen translate into the identical CDR3. This chain connects TRBV28 to TRBJ1-2; D ambiguous. Germline V gene sequence: CDR1 MDHEN, CDR2 SYDVKM. CDR3 length: 12 amino acids. V was shortened by 2 bases and J by 5 bases, with 6 bases between the two germline ends. This CDR3 is CASSLGPYGYTF. DNA for the CDR3: TGTGCCAGCAGTTTAGGGCCATATGGCTACACCTTC.

This rearrangement joins TRBV7-2 to TRBJ2-7, with 8 bases aligning to TRBD1. Trimming cost V 5 bases and J 4 bases; bases outside gene matches: 4. Germline V gene data show CDR1 as SGHTA and CDR2 as FQGNSA. CDR3 length equals 13 residues. The CDR3 DNA sequence: TGTGCCAGCAGCCAAAACAGGGGGTACGAGCAGTACTTC. Translating gives CASSQNRGYEQYF.

The gene calls are TRBV5-1 and TRBJ2-1; tentatively, D is TRBD2 (5 bases). V lost 5 bases to trimming and J lost 7 bases, with 22 bases between them. This CDR3 has 16 amino acids. Germline assignment: CDR1 SGHRS and CDR2 YFSETQ. The CDR3 is CASSTPGNPSTNEQFF. CDR3 DNA sequence: TGCGCCAGCAGTACCCCGGGGAATCCGTCGACGAATGAGCAGTTCTTC.

This sequence joins TRBV5-1 and TRBJ2-1; TRBD2 is a possible D gene (6 bases). Trimming left V 3 bases short and J 15 bases short, with 16 bases between. The germline V gene encodes CDR1 SGHRS and CDR2 YFSETQ. The CDR3 runs to 12 residues. The CDR3 here is CASSSHREPAFF. DNA of the CDR3: TGCGCCAGCAGCTCGCACCGGGAGCCGGCGTTCTTC.

The rearrangement joins TRBV24-1 to TRBJ1-2, with 8 bases matching TRBD1. This CDR3 comprises 14 residues. Looked up from germline, CDR1 is KGHDR and CDR2 is SFDVKD. V shed 4 bases, J shed 8 bases, and the junction held 8 bases outside the gene matches. The CDR3 coding sequence is TGTGCCACCAGTGACTACAGGGGGATGAGGGGCTACACCTTC. It translates to CATSDYRGMRGYTF.

The CDR3 DNA follows: TGTGCCAGCAGCTTGGGTCTAGCGGGAGGGTCAGAGACCCAGTACTTC. The encoded protein is CASSLGLAGGSETQYF. The chain links TRBV5-4 to TRBJ2-5; 12 nucleotides line up with TRBD2. Germline assignment: CDR1 SGHNT and CDR2 YYREEE (reference sequence). After removal of 0 bases from V and 4 bases from J, the junction contained 4 bases not matched to a gene. This CDR3 region has 16 residues.

The chain carries TRBV6-4 and TRBJ2-1; D may be TRBD2 (7 bases). Trimming removed 4 bases from V and 7 bases from J, with 17 bases in between. This CDR3 spans 15 amino acids. The germline CDR1 and CDR2 sequences are MRHNA and SNTAGT. The CDR3: CASSVGGVGGNEQFF. The CDR3 region has the DNA TGTGCCAGCAGTGTAGGGGGGGTCGGTGGGAATGAGCAGTTCTTC.

This rearrangement joins TRBV29-1 to TRBJ2-5; 7 bases map to TRBD1. The CDR3 runs 12 residues. The ends lost 3 bases at V and 4 bases at J; junction bases unmatched: 2. Per germline, CDR1 SQVTM and CDR2 ANQGSEA. CDR3 sequence: CSVEGQTETQYF. Written as DNA, the CDR3 is TGCAGCGTTGAGGGACAGACAGAGACCCAGTACTTC.

The chain is built from TRBV28 and TRBJ1-1; no clear D gene. Germline V CDR1 and CDR2: MDHEN, SYDVKM. The CDR3 covers 11 residues. V dropped 9 bases and J dropped 0 bases, with 5 bases sitting between them. The CDR3 DNA reads TGTGCCAGTTATATGAACACTGAAGCTTTCTTT. This codes for CASYMNTEAFF.

This chain joins TRBV30 and TRBJ1-1; D not resolved. CDR1 and CDR2 (germline): GTSNPN, SVGIG (reference sequence). The CDR3 runs 13 residues. V gave up 7 bases and J gave up 0 bases, with 12 bases separating them. Here the CDR3 reads CASREQMNTEAFF. CDR3 DNA sequence: TGTGCCTCACGGGAACAAATGAACACTGAAGCTTTCTTT.

This rearrangement joins TRBV10-3 to TRBJ2-5; 8 nucleotides line up with TRBD1. The CDR3 runs 14 residues. Looked up from germline, CDR1 is ENHRY and CDR2 is SYGVKD. After removal of 2 bases from V and 5 bases from J, the junction contained 4 bases not matched to a gene. The CDR3 here is CAISEPTGGETQYF. CDR3 coding DNA: TGTGCCATCAGTGAGCCTACAGGGGGGGAGACCCAGTACTTC.

The chain's CDR3 is CASSSGQTSTDTQYF. The DNA of the CDR3 is TGCGCCAGCAGCTCGGGACAGACTAGCACAGATACGCAGTATTTT. V gene TRBV5-1 combines with J gene TRBJ2-3, with TRBD1 matching over 7 bases. The CDR3 extends over 15 amino acids. With V trimmed by 3 bases and J by 0 bases, 4 bases remained unmatched. Germline assignment: CDR1 SGHRS and CDR2 YFSETQ.

The rearrangement uses TRBV29-1 and TRBJ1-5; 9 bases line up with TRBD1. Germline CDR1 is SQVTM and CDR2 is ANQGSEA. With 3 bases clipped from V and 0 bases from J, the junction kept 12 bases outside the gene matches. The CDR3 spans 18 residues. The CDR3: CSVEDWTGEVCSNQPQHF. The CDR3 nucleotides read TGCAGCGTTGAGGACTGGACAGGGGAAGTTTGTAGCAATCAGCCCCAGCATTTT.

The chain is built from TRBV7-3 and TRBJ2-2, with 7 bases identical to TRBD2. Germline assignment: CDR1 SGHTA and CDR2 FQGTGA. J was trimmed by 0 bases and V by 3 bases; bases with no gene match: 1. CDR3 length equals 15 residues. DNA of the CDR3: TGTGCCAGCAGCTTGGGAGGGGCGAACACCGGGGAGCTGTTTTTT. This codes for CASSLGGANTGELFF.

V gene TRBV7-2 combines with J gene TRBJ1-3, with TRBD1 matching over 11 bases. The CDR3 extends over 17 amino acids. After removal of 1 base from V and 3 bases from J, the junction contained 5 bases not matched to a gene. Germline loops: CDR1 SGHTA, CDR2 FQGNSA. CDR3 loop: CASSLGGQGAYGNTIYF. The CDR3 DNA is TGTGCCAGCAGCTTAGGTGGACAGGGGGCATATGGAAACACCATATATTTT. Full variable domain (missing parts from reference TRBV7-2 and TRBJ1-3): GAGVSQSPSNKVTEKGKDVELRCDPISGHTALYWYRQSLGQGLEFLIYFQGNSAPDKSGLPSDRFSAERTGGSVSTLTIQRTQQEDSAVYLCASSLGGQGAYGNTIYFGEGSWLTVV.

This chain joins TRBV19 and TRBJ2-5; 12 bases align to TRBD1. Germline V CDR1 and CDR2: LNHDA, SQIVND (reference sequence). The length of the CDR3 is 15 residues. J gave up 3 bases and V 4 bases, and 3 bases lay outside the gene matches. CDR3: CASSTGTGGEETQYF. DNA for the CDR3: TGTGCCAGTAGTACCGGGACAGGGGGCGAAGAGACCCAGTACTTC.

The chain has TRBV3-1 (or the pseudogene TRBV3-2) and TRBJ2-4, with D possibly TRBD2 on 6 matching bases. Deletions cut 1 base from V and 6 bases from J, with 13 bases between. This CDR3 comprises 15 residues. In germline, CDR1 is LGHDT, CDR2 YNNKEL (reference sequence). The CDR3 here is CASSQGVGSGNIQYF. CDR3 nucleotides: TGTGCCAGCAGCCAAGGGGTGGGTAGCGGAAACATTCAGTACTTC.

The chain links TRBV6-2 or TRBV6-3 to TRBJ2-7; 7 bases agree with TRBD1. Germline V gene sequence: CDR1 MNHEY, CDR2 SVGEGT. This CDR3 comprises 17 residues. V lost 7 bases and J lost 1; bases outside the gene matches: 16. In DNA form, the CDR3 reads TGTGCCAGCACCCCGGTAAGGACAGGCGGCAATTCCTACGAGCAGTACTTC. Protein sequence: CASTPVRTGGNSYEQYF.

Here the CDR3 DNA reads TGTGCCAGCAGCCCTTCGGAACGGGGGTACGAGCAGTACTTC. Translation gives CASSPSERGYEQYF. The chain joins TRBV3-1 (or the pseudogene TRBV3-2) to TRBJ2-7; possibly TRBD2 for D (6 bases). In germline, CDR1 is LGHDT, CDR2 YNNKEL (reference sequence). The CDR3 covers 14 residues. Trimming removed 4 bases from V and 4 bases from J, with 14 bases in between.

The V and J genes are TRBV18 and TRBJ2-3; TRBD1 matches 7 bases. The germline V gene has CDR1 KGHSH and CDR2 LQKENI. CDR3 size: 15 residues. The junction had 5 bases not matched to a gene; V was cut back by 5 bases and J by 0 bases. The CDR3 DNA is TGTGCCAGCTCAGGCCGACAGGGAAGCACAGATACGCAGTATTTT. It specifies CASSGRQGSTDTQYF.

V and J are TRBV4-3 and TRBJ1-2, with 7 bases matching TRBD1. The CDR3 covers 15 residues. Germline V gene data show CDR1 as LGHNA and CDR2 as YSLEER. The V and J ends lost 2 bases and 7 bases, in that order; junction bases with no gene match: 10. In DNA, the CDR3 is TGCGCCAGCAGCCAATCCTTCGTCAAGGGGGCTGGCTACACCTTC. Protein product: CASSQSFVKGAGYTF.

This chain links TRBV5-6 with TRBJ2-1, with 12 bases identical to TRBD2. Germline V gene lookup returns CDR1 SGHDT and CDR2 YYEEEE. After removal of 3 bases from V and 8 bases from J, the junction contained 12 bases not matched to a gene. This CDR3 has 17 residues. The CDR3, as DNA: TGTGCCAGCAGCTCCCATCTAGCGGGAGGGCCTGTGGATGAGCAGTTCTTC. It yields the protein CASSSHLAGGPVDEQFF.

In its sample, this clone was seen once. This rearrangement joins TRBV3-1 (or the pseudogene TRBV3-2) to TRBJ2-7; the match to TRBD1 covers 8 bases. Per the germline V gene, CDR1 is LGHDT and CDR2 is YNNKEL (reference sequence). The CDR3 spans 14 residues. V was pared by 4 bases and J by 7 bases, with 9 bases of the junction left unmatched. CDR3 sequence (DNA): TGTGCCAGCAGCCGCGGACAGGGACCCCTAGAGCAGTACTTC. Translation gives CASSRGQGPLEQYF.

This clone was found a few times. The gene calls are TRBV24-1 and TRBJ2-7; D remains unclear. Germline V gives CDR1 KGHDR, CDR2 SFDVKD. This CDR3 spans 14 amino acids. V lost 3 bases and J lost 6, with 14 bases in between. CDR3 residues: CATSDDGVASEQYF. CDR3 bases: TGTGCCACCAGTGATGACGGAGTGGCCTCCGAGCAGTACTTC.